The 7 T cell receptor beta chains listed next were all sequenced from one sample in a study of T cells after yellow fever vaccination. TCRdb passed the 5' RACE reads through MiXCR, listing each CDR3 protein once. Of fewer than 450,000 distinct CDR3 sequences in the sample, around 8.1% were seen once. The sequences come from PBMCs, collected 35 to 50 days after the first yellow fever vaccination. The receptors originated from a man in his late teens or twenties who received the YFV17D yellow fever vaccine.

This chain links TRBV5-1 with TRBJ1-3; D is uncertain. The V end was cut by 4 bases, the J end by 8 bases, with 16 bases between. CDR3 length equals 14 residues. Looked up from germline, CDR1 is SGHRS and CDR2 is YFSETQ. CDR3 coding DNA: TGCGCCAGCAGCCTGGGTCGAAAGGGAGACACCATATATTTT. Its translation: CASSLGRKGDTIYF.

This rearrangement joins TRBV14 to TRBJ2-1; TRBD1 matches at 7 bases. CDR1 is SGHDN and CDR2 is FVKESK in the germline V gene. CDR3 length equals 15 residues. Germline trimming cut 0 bases from V and 5 bases from J; bases unmatched to any gene: 4. CDR3 sequence reads: CASSQEGGRDNEQFF. The DNA for the CDR3 is TGTGCCAGCAGCCAAGAAGGGGGCCGGGACAATGAGCAGTTCTTC.

This clonotype turned up a few times. The J gene is TRBJ2-1, the V gene TRBV5-1; possible D gene TRBD2, 6 bases. The CDR3 is 15 residues long. V gave up 3 bases and J gave up 4 bases, with 14 bases separating them. Germline V gives CDR1 SGHRS, CDR2 YFSETQ. CDR3 nucleotides: TGCGCCAGCAGCTATCTTGGGGGGAATTACAATGAGCAGTTCTTC. As protein: CASSYLGGNYNEQFF.

The chain couples TRBV6-2 or TRBV6-3 to TRBJ2-7; D call uncertain. CDR1 and CDR2 (germline): MNHEY, SVGEGT. V lost 7 bases to trimming and J lost 9 bases, with 13 bases between them. The CDR3 totals 11 residues. The CDR3 protein is CASILSRWQYV. CDR3 in DNA: TGTGCCAGCATCCTTTCCCGGTGGCAGTACGTC.

The sample holds a few counts of this clonotype. This chain joins TRBV3-1 and TRBJ2-5; 15 bases are shared with TRBD2. This CDR3 comprises 19 residues. V dropped 5 bases and J dropped 2; count of bases not matched to a gene: 12. CDR1 LGHDT and CDR2 YNNKEL come from the germline V gene (reference sequence). CDR3 in DNA: TGTGCCAGCAGCGAGCTTGTCGGGACTAGCGGGGGGAGACAAGAGACCCAGTACTTC. Translation: CASSELVGTSGGRQETQYF.

This rearrangement joins TRBV18 to TRBJ2-2, with 7 bases lining up with TRBD1. Germline-derived CDR1 and CDR2 are KGHSH and LQKENI. The CDR3 consists of 15 residues. The ends lost 4 bases at V and 3 bases at J; junction bases unmatched: 5. CDR3 bases: TGTGCCAGCTCACTCTCCGGGACAGACACCGGGGAGCTGTTTTTT. This codes for CASSLSGTDTGELFF.

This clonotype came up a few times. J is TRBJ2-7 and V is TRBV2; tentatively, D is TRBD1 (5 bases). V shed 7 bases and J shed 3 bases, with 22 bases lying between them. This CDR3 region has 16 residues. Germline CDR1 reads SNHLY; CDR2 reads FYNNEI. The CDR3 region has the DNA TGTGCCAGCACTAACTTGATGACACAGGTTGGCTACGAGCAGTACTTC. Translated, it gives CASTNLMTQVGYEQYF.